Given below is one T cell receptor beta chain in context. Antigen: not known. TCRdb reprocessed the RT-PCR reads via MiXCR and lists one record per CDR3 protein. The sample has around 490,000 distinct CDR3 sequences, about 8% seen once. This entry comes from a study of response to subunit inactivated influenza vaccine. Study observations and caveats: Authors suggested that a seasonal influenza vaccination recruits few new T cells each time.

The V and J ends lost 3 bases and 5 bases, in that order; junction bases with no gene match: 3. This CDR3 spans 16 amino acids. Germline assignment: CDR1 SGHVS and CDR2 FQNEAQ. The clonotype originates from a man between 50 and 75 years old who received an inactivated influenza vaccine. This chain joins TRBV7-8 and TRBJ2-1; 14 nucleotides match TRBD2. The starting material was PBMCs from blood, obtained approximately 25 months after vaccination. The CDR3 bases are TGTGCCAGCAGCTTCCGACTAGCGGGGGGGGACAATGAGCAGTTCTTC. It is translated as CASSFRLAGGDNEQFF.